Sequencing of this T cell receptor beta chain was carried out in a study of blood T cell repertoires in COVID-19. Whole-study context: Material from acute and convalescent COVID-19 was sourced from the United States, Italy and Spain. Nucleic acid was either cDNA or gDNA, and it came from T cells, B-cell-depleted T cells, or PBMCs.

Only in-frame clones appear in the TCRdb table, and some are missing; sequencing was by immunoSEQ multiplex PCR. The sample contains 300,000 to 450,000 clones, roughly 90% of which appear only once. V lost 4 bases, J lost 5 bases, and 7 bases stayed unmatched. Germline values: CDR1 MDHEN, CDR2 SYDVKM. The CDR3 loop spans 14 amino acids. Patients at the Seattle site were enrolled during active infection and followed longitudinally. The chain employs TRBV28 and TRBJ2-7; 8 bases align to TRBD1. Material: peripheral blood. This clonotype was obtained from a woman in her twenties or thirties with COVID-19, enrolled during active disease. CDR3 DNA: TGTGCCAGCAGTTCCCCCAGGGGGCCCCACGAGCAGTACTTC. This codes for CASSSPRGPHEQYF. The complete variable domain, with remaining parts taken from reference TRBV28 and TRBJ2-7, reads DVKVTQSSRYLVKRTGEKVFLECVQDMDHENMFWYRQDPGLGLRLIYFSYDVKMKEKGDIPEGYSVSREKKERFSLILESASTNQTSMYLCASSSPRGPHEQYFGPGTRLTVT.